The rows below give T cell receptor beta chains drawn from one sample of a study of beta chain features in type 1 diabetes. Assay used: immunoSEQ multiplex PCR; TCRdb lists only in-frame clones, some missing. The repertoire holds hundreds of thousands of clones, with roughly 16% as singletons. Sequences were obtained from naive CD4+ T cells from blood. These receptors came from a woman between 18 and 30 years old in good health. CDR3s include the opening cysteine and the closing phenylalanine or tryptophan. The D gene is left open where the match is weak. Some rows have no size entry. The others give once, few or many, or a class for an expanded clone.

NA	NA	TRBJ1-1	TRBV7-8	TGTGCCAGCAGCTTAGCCGGACAGACAATGAACACTGAAGCTTTCTTT	CASSLAGQTMNTEAFF
NA	NA	TRBJ2-2	TRBV6-6	TGTGCCAGCAGTTCCGCACAGGGAACCGGGGAGCTGTTTTTT	CASSSAQGTGELFF
NA	TRBD2	TRBJ2-3	TRBV7-9	TGTGCCAGCAGCTTTGGGTGGCTAGCGGGAGGGCCAGGGTATTTT	CASSFGWLAGGPGYF
NA	TRBD2	TRBJ2-5	TRBV5-1	TGCGCCAGCAGCCAGAGACTAGCGGCCCCAGGGACCCAGTACTTC	CASSQRLAAPGTQYF
NA	NA	TRBJ2-5	TRBV7-3	TGTGCCAGCAGGTCCGGGAATTGGGAGACCCAGTACTTC	CASRSGNWETQYF
few	TRBD2	TRBJ2-7	TRBV10-3	TGTGCAATCGGGGCGGGAGCCTACGAGCAGTACTTC	CAIGAGAYEQYF
NA	TRBD2	TRBJ2-3	TRBV19	TGTGCCAGTAAACCGGGACTAGCGGGAGGTTCGACAGATACGCAGTATTTT	CASKPGLAGGSTDTQYF
NA	NA	TRBJ2-3	TRBV7-2	TGTGCCAGCAGCTTCGGACGAAGTAGCGGCACAGATACGCAGTATTTT	CASSFGRSSGTDTQYF
few	NA	TRBJ2-7	TRBV21-1	TGTGCCAGCAGCAAAGTGGGCAGAGTTTACGAGCAGTACTTC	CASSKVGRVYEQYF
few	TRBD1	TRBJ2-5	TRBV7-2	TGTGCCAGCAGCCCGGGACAGGGTGAGACCCAGTACTTC	CASSPGQGETQYF
few	NA	TRBJ2-7	TRBV21-1	TGTGCCAGCAGCGTCTACAGGGACTACGAGCAGTACTTC	CASSVYRDYEQYF
few	NA	TRBJ1-1	TRBV7-9	TGTGCCAGCAGCTTAGCGCTGGGGACGGGGAGGAACACTGAAGCTTTCTTT	CASSLALGTGRNTEAFF
NA	NA	TRBJ2-3	TRBV7-3	TGTGCCAGCAGCTTAACCCGACAAGATACGCAGTATTTT	CASSLTRQDTQYF
NA	TRBD2	TRBJ2-1	TRBV19	TGTGCCAGTAGTATTGGGACTACTGGTGAGCAGTTCTTC	CASSIGTTGEQFF
NA	NA	TRBJ2-1	TRBV6-5	TGTGCCAGCAGTTACTTTGGGGATTACGGTGAGCAGTTCTTC	CASSYFGDYGEQFF
few	TRBD1	TRBJ2-2	TRBV19	TGTGCCAGTAGTATGGGACAGGGGACCGGGGAGCTGTTTTTT	CASSMGQGTGELFF
NA	NA	TRBJ1-5	TRBV6-6	TGTGCCAGCTATCGTGATAGCAATCAGCCCCAGCATTTT	CASYRDSNQPQHF
few	TRBD2	TRBJ2-1	TRBV9	TGTGCCAGCAGCATACACCCCTCCACTAGCGGGATGGGCAATGAGCAGTTCTTC	CASSIHPSTSGMGNEQFF
NA	NA	TRBJ2-6	TRBV9	TGTGCCAGCACGAACCCTGTCGGCAGGGGTCTCTCTGGGGCCAACGTCCTGACTTTC	CASTNPVGRGLSGANVLTF
NA	NA	TRBJ1-3	TRBV6-6	TGTGCCAGCAGTTTCCACTCGCCCTTTGGAAACACCATATATTTT	CASSFHSPFGNTIYF
NA	TRBD2	TRBJ2-3	TRBV4-2	TGTGCCAGCAGCCAATTACGCGGGAGGGCCGAGGCAGATACGCAGTATTTT	CASSQLRGRAEADTQYF
NA	TRBD1	TRBJ1-1	TRBV10-3	TGTGCCATCAGTGTAGGCAGGGGGAGCGGGAACACTGAAGCTTTCTTT	CAISVGRGSGNTEAFF
NA	NA	TRBJ2-2	TRBV5-6	TGTGCCAGCAGCGCCTTAACACAGCCGCCGAACACCGGGGAGCTGTTTTTT	CASSALTQPPNTGELFF
few	NA	TRBJ1-1	TRBV11-1	TGTGCCAGCAGCTTAGTGGGGAACACTGAAGCTTTCTTT	CASSLVGNTEAFF
NA	NA	TRBJ2-2	TRBV7-9	TGTGCCAGCAGCTTAAGCACCGGGGAGCTGTTTTTT	CASSLSTGELFF
NA	NA	TRBJ2-7	TRBV7-2	TGTGCCAGCAGCCTAAACGTTTACGAGCAGTACTTC	CASSLNVYEQYF
NA	NA	TRBJ1-1	TRBV7-9	TGTGCCAGCAGCCCCCGTCCGATGAACACTGAAGCTTTCTTT	CASSPRPMNTEAFF
few	NA	TRBJ2-3	TRBV6-6	TGTGCCAGCAGTTACGGGGGGCGGGTAGATACGCAGTATTTT	CASSYGGRVDTQYF
NA	NA	TRBJ2-6	TRBV19	TGTGCCAGTAGTATCCGGGGGTTCGATAACTCTGGGGCCAACGTCCTGACTTTC	CASSIRGFDNSGANVLTF
once	TRBD1	TRBJ1-2	TRBV28	TGTGCCAGCACCCCTATGCCGGGACAGGCCGGCTCATCTATTGGCTACACCTTC	CASTPMPGQAGSSIGYTF
NA	TRBD1	TRBJ2-5	TRBV6-6	TGTGCCAGCACGTCGGTAGGGGGCCGAGAGACCCAGTACTTC	CASTSVGGRETQYF
few	TRBD1	TRBJ1-2	TRBV5-6	TGTGCCAGCAGCCCACTACAGGGGGTCCCCTATGGCTACACCTTC	CASSPLQGVPYGYTF
NA	NA	TRBJ2-7	TRBV7-9	TGTGCCAGCGGGCCTCAAGTCTACGAGCAGTACTTC	CASGPQVYEQYF
NA	NA	TRBJ2-1	TRBV18	TGTGCCAGCTCACCAGGATCGTTCGGGTGGGGTGAGCAGTTCTTC	CASSPGSFGWGEQFF
few	TRBD2	TRBJ2-2	TRBV10-3	TGTGCCATCAGTGGAGCGGGGCCAACTACCGGGGAGCTGTTTTTT	CAISGAGPTTGELFF
few	NA	TRBJ1-4	TRBV10-3	TGTGCCATCGGCGGGGGACTAACTAATGAAAAACTGTTTTTT	CAIGGGLTNEKLFF
few	TRBD2	TRBJ2-1	TRBV5-1	TGCGCCAGCAGCTTCACTAGCGGGAGTTGGAATGAGCAGTTCTTC	CASSFTSGSWNEQFF
few	NA	TRBJ1-5	TRBV7-9	TGTGCCAGCAGCCAGGGAGGAAGCAATCAGCCCCAGCATTTT	CASSQGGSNQPQHF
NA	TRBD1	TRBJ2-3	TRBV7-3	TGTGCCAGCAGACACAGGGGATACACAGATACGCAGTATTTT	CASRHRGYTDTQYF
few	NA	TRBJ2-1	TRBV2	TGTGCCAGCGGCAGACACAATGAGCAGTTCTTC	CASGRHNEQFF
few	NA	TRBJ1-5	TRBV28	TGTGCCAGCAGTTTGTCCAGCAAGCCCCAGCATTTT	CASSLSSKPQHF
few	NA	TRBJ2-3	TRBV4-3	TGCGCCAGCAGCCGGAACATACGACCTAGCACAGATACGCAGTATTTT	CASSRNIRPSTDTQYF
few	TRBD2	TRBJ2-7	TRBV28	TGTGCCAGCAGTCCACGGCGGGGACTAGCGGGAACAAGCTCCTACGAGCAGTACTTC	CASSPRRGLAGTSSYEQYF
NA	TRBD2	TRBJ2-1	TRBV7-8	TGTGCCAGCAGCTTACGGCGGCTAGCGGCGAATGAGCAGTTCTTC	CASSLRRLAANEQFF
NA	NA	TRBJ1-3	TRBV28	TGTGCCAGCAGTTTATATAAGGCTGGAAACACCATATATTTT	CASSLYKAGNTIYF